Shown below are 17 T cell receptor beta chains from a single sample sequenced in a study of vaccination effects on CD4 cells after COVID-19. CD4+ T cells were isolated after approximately 10 days of culture. The data were produced by immunoSEQ multiplex PCR, yet TCRdb's version contains in-frame clones alone and is incomplete. The sample comprises about 37,000 clones, approximately 75% of which are singletons, and 3% rests with the top ten. These receptors' antigens are unknown. The sequenced sample was CD4+ T cells from PBMCs cultured without peptide, obtained before COVID-19 vaccination. The receptors were sampled from a human donor who received a COVID-19 vaccine.

Within the sample, this clone is medium-sized. The rearrangement links TRBV27 to TRBJ1-3, with 7 positions matching TRBD1. CDR1 is MNHEY, CDR2 SMNVEV, per germline (reference sequence). Losses at the gene ends were 5 bases for V and 3 bases for J; bases not matched to a gene: 4. The CDR3 has 14 amino acids. The CDR3 protein is CASSVTGDGNTIYF. The CDR3 nucleotides are TGTGCCAGCAGTGTCACAGGGGATGGAAACACCATATATTTT.

V gene TRBV6-6 combines with J gene TRBJ1-6; 7 bases are a match to TRBD1. CDR3 size: 14 residues. CDR1 is MNHNY, CDR2 SVGAGI, per germline (reference sequence). V lost 11 bases to trimming and J lost 4 bases; unmatched junction nucleotides: 8. CDR3 loop: CAYRDRDYNSPLHF. The CDR3 nucleotides read TGTGCCTATCGGGACAGAGATTATAATTCACCCCTCCACTTT.

The chain links TRBV6-5 to TRBJ2-3; 9 bases line up with TRBD1. Germline assignment: CDR1 MNHEY and CDR2 SVGAGI. V gave up 7 bases and J gave up 3 bases; unmatched junction bases: 5. The CDR3 extends over 14 amino acids. This chain's CDR3 is CASMDRGRTDTQYF. The CDR3 DNA reads TGTGCCAGCATGGACAGGGGTCGGACAGATACGCAGTATTTT.

The chain joins TRBV6-2 or TRBV6-3 to TRBJ2-7; weak D call: TRBD2 (6 bases). V shed 5 bases and J shed 0 bases, with 14 bases lying between them. From germline, CDR1 is MNHEY and CDR2 SVGEGT. The CDR3 length is 15 residues. The CDR3 nucleotides read TGTGCCAGCAGTCCCGCGGGGCGAGCCTCCTACGAGCAGTACTTC. Translation gives CASSPAGRASYEQYF.

The chain joins TRBV7-8 to TRBJ1-5; a weak D match, TRBD1 (5 bases). Trimming cost V 2 bases and J 7 bases, with 15 bases left between them. From germline, CDR1 is SGHVS and CDR2 FQNEAQ. There are 15 residues in the CDR3. The CDR3 loop is CASSLFSQGGQPQHF. CDR3 nucleotides: TGTGCCAGCAGCTTATTCAGCCAGGGAGGGCAGCCCCAGCATTTT.

The chain has TRBV10-3 and TRBJ1-5, with no clear D. The CDR3 covers 15 residues. Trimming pared 0 bases from V and 0 bases from J, leaving 6 bases between. Germline CDR1 reads ENHRY; CDR2 reads SYGVKD. For the CDR3, the DNA is TGTGCCATCAGTGAGTCGCCAGGTAGCAATCAGCCCCAGCATTTT. Encoded protein: CAISESPGSNQPQHF.

This clone occurred once. The V gene is TRBV10-3, the J gene TRBJ1-2; D possibly corresponds to TRBD1 (5 bases). CDR3 size: 13 residues. V was pared by 2 bases and J by 14 bases, with 18 bases between. The germline gives CDR1 ENHRY, CDR2 SYGVKD. CDR3 nucleotide sequence: TGTGCCATCAGTGAGCCAGGGTCCTGGCCGAGGACCTTC. Translating gives CAISEPGSWPRTF.

V usage is TRBV11-2 and J usage is TRBJ1-1, with a tentative D call TRBD1 (6 bases). Germline V gene lookup returns CDR1 SGHAT and CDR2 FQNNGV. Between the trimmed V and J ends, which lost 2 bases and 2 bases, there was a span of 15 bases. This CDR3 spans 16 amino acids. The CDR3 loop is CASSLILRTENTEAFF. The DNA for the CDR3 is TGTGCCAGCAGCTTAATCCTTAGGACAGAAAACACTGAAGCTTTCTTT.

The chain carries TRBV5-1 and TRBJ2-3; 8 positions agree with TRBD1. The CDR3 runs to 16 residues. Germline CDR1 and CDR2: SGHRS and YFSETQ. The J segment lost 0 bases and the V segment lost 6 bases, leaving 9 bases of the junction unmatched. CDR3 protein: CASTRTGRSSTDTQYF. CDR3 sequence (DNA): TGCGCCAGCACCAGGACAGGGAGGTCGAGCACAGATACGCAGTATTTT.

The chain joins TRBV18 to TRBJ2-7; 8 bases match TRBD1. The germline CDR1 and CDR2 sequences are KGHSH and LQKENI. V was clipped by 6 bases and J by 5 bases; unmatched bases: 6. The CDR3 spans 13 residues. The CDR3 DNA is TGTGCCAGCTCGTGGACAGGGCACGACGAGCAGTACTTC. This sequence encodes CASSWTGHDEQYF.

J is TRBJ2-6 and V is TRBV4-2; no clear D gene. Looked up from germline, CDR1 is LGHNA and CDR2 is YNFKEQ. V was trimmed by 0 bases and J by 2 bases, leaving 8 bases between them. CDR3 length equals 16 residues. The DNA for the CDR3 is TGTGCCAGCAGCCAAGATTCCACGGCTGGGGCCAACGTCCTGACTTTC. Amino acid sequence: CASSQDSTAGANVLTF.

The chain couples TRBV5-1 to TRBJ1-4; 9 bases are a match to TRBD1. The length of the CDR3 is 16 residues. Germline V gene data show CDR1 as SGHRS and CDR2 as YFSETQ. Losses at the gene ends were 4 bases for V and 10 bases for J; bases not matched to a gene: 14. CDR3 in amino acids: CASSPSVVGQGSKLFF. CDR3 nucleotides: TGCGCCAGCAGCCCGTCGGTGGTCGGACAGGGGTCAAAACTGTTTTTT.

The CDR3 sequence: CASRGDLVADTQYF. CDR3 DNA sequence: TGTGCCAGCAGGGGCGACCTTGTAGCAGATACGCAGTATTTT. The chain combines TRBV6-6 with TRBJ2-3; D uncertain. This CDR3 is built from 14 residues. The germline V gene has CDR1 MNHNY and CDR2 SVGAGI (reference sequence). Trimming stripped 6 bases from V and 4 bases from J, with 14 bases between.

The chain joins TRBV5-1 to TRBJ1-2, with 8 bases that match TRBD1. This CDR3 has 14 residues. Losses at the gene ends were 4 bases for V and 4 bases for J; bases not matched to a gene: 6. Looked up from germline, CDR1 is SGHRS and CDR2 is YFSETQ. The CDR3 DNA is TGCGCCAGCAGCACAGGACAGGGTTCCTATGGCTACACCTTC. As protein: CASSTGQGSYGYTF.

The genes are TRBV28 and TRBJ1-1, with 10 nucleotides matching TRBD1. Germline V gene sequence: CDR1 MDHEN, CDR2 SYDVKM. The CDR3 covers 12 residues. The J segment lost 10 bases and the V segment lost 2 bases, leaving 1 base of the junction unmatched. The CDR3 protein is CASSLGQGGAFF. The CDR3 DNA follows: TGTGCCAGCAGTTTAGGACAGGGGGGAGCTTTCTTT.

The chain couples TRBV30 to TRBJ2-2; D is unresolved. Germline V CDR1 and CDR2: GTSNPN, SVGIG (reference sequence). Trimming took 4 bases from V and 5 from J, leaving 8 bases between them. The CDR3 contains 12 residues. CDR3 DNA sequence: TGTGCCTGGACTAAGTTAACCGGGGAGCTGTTTTTT. Its protein product is CAWTKLTGELFF.

The chain joins TRBV5-6 to TRBJ2-1, with 8 bases matching TRBD1. Germline lookup yields CDR1 SGHDT and CDR2 YYEEEE. The junction had 9 bases not matched to a gene; V was cut back by 0 bases and J by 7 bases. The CDR3 loop spans 16 amino acids. In DNA, the CDR3 is TGTGCCAGCAGCTTGGTCGACAGGGGATCTGGGAATGAGCAGTTCTTC. Amino acid sequence: CASSLVDRGSGNEQFF.